The TCR beta chain under discussion was sequenced for a study of long-term antiretroviral therapy in people with HIV (dated 2022 in TCRdb). Some background on the complete study: The earliest samples were collected approximately a decade before the 2015 WHO recommendation for immediate ART, a period when ART was typically delayed until CD4 counts fell. A retrospective serial study tested whether changes in peripheral blood TRB repertoire composition and diversity were associated with ART initiation and durable HIV suppression. A total of 192 cryopreserved PBMC samples were contributed to the cohort by 30 adults with confirmed HIV infection, with samples collected serially over a mean of roughly six years (range 1-12). About 35% of the 30 participants with HIV were female. No cross-contamination during QIAcube processing turned up in test extractions that ran a monoclonal T-cell line alongside around 32 polyclonal samples.

The immunoSEQ hsTCRB v3.0 assay was used at survey level resolution to sequence the TRB variable region. A depth of roughly 35,000-55,000 T-cell genomes per sample was targeted for TRB sequencing. TRB libraries were pooled and sequenced on an Illumina MiSeq using a v3 150-cycle kit. The study's own analysis went as follows. Repertoire analysis ran in R within a reproducible Nextflow workflow covering QC, data transformation and analysis. Custom analyses were implemented in LymphoSeq2, an R package for AIRR-Seq data exploration. A few samples that yielded fewer than 5000 total TRB sequences were excluded, so that approximately 170 HIV repertoires were analyzed. Among the roughly 190 retained HIV repertoires, 55 to 65 were collected before ART initiation and fewer than 150 were collected after ART initiation. Repertoires were downsampled to 5000 TRB nucleotide sequences, and summary statistics were averaged over 100 downsampling iterations. TRB sequences were retained for analysis only if CDR3 regions of at least seven amino acids were present. Diversity was assessed using a clonality score derived from Shannon entropy and using the Gini coefficient. Repertoire networks linked the top 5000 CDR3 amino acid sequences whenever two sequences differed by an edit distance of one. For TRB CDR3 amino acid sequences, GLIPH2 was used to predict antigen specificity groups and MHC restriction. To flag known CMV, EBV, HIV or tissue antigen associations, CDR3 amino acid sequences were matched against VDJdb and McPAS-TCR. Pre-ART, post-ART and control groups were compared with Wilcoxon signed-rank tests and Holm-Bonferroni correction. In its TCRdb copy, this immuneACCESS table keeps in-frame sequences only and misses some clones. Where compared with another copy, unresolved V genes explain less than half of these, and the others have no known cause. Clone size and the V and J calls come from that table; the DNA yielded D and trimming. The table for this sample lists some 36,000 clones; roughly 81% of them were counted only once. Roughly 4.8% of the sample lies in the top ten.

To be included, a participant needed at least one PBMC sample from before ART initiation plus at least two post-ART samples. All participants with HIV were treated in the United States of America. Before DNA extraction, cryopreserved samples of 1-10 million PBMC were thawed and washed. At the time of the earliest PBMC sample for each participant with HIV, ages ranged from about 23 to 60 years. Each participant contributed PBMC samples from 1-4 timepoints before ART initiation and 2-8 timepoints after ART initiation, with a median of 7 samples. For every participant, serial HIV viral load, CD4+ T-cell count, ART history and demographic data were obtained. Using a Qiagen kit on a QIAcube, genomic DNA was extracted from unsorted PBMC, with samples processed in batches of 12. V and J are truncated by 7 bases and 4 bases respectively, leaving an intervening sequence of 17 bases. Taken from cysteine to phenylalanine, the CDR3 has 14 residues. Just the 42-base CDR3 DNA is kept, in frame starting at base 1. From a lookup of the germline V gene, CDR1 and CDR2 are SGHRS and YFSETQ.

As for this clone: It lacks a known antigen. Base qualities are not at hand, and no much larger clone is one base apart.

What the study reported, not specific to this receptor: Samples dated from 2004 to 2017, and the ART regimens used may be less effective than current ones. Starting ART was linked to a significant rise in TRB diversity, yet even after long-term ART the diversity remained significantly lower than in transplant donor controls. Since PBMC availability was limited, sequencing covered only the TCR beta chain, with no alpha chain pairing. Narrower CDR3 length ranges were observed in HIV repertoires than in controls, and an antigen-experienced repertoire with only a slight naive shift after ART was suggested by the network structure. Inferences about post-ART repertoire changes were limited because no data were available on ART adherence, viral resistance or therapy changes. Because pre-ART samples had limited cell numbers, profiling was done on unsorted PBMC rather than on sorted CD4+ and CD8+ T cells. Expanded TRB clones identified before ART initiation dominated the repertoire at all time points, although this dominance fluctuated and declined in many PLHIV after ART.

The rearrangement joined TRBV5-1 to TRBJ2-5, with the D gene tentatively TRBD1 or TRBD2, based on 6 matching bases in each. The sample in question was unsorted PBMCs, obtained approximately 2.7 years before starting antiretroviral therapy. The clonotype comes from a woman between 25 and 40 years old with HIV. The CDR3 in this case is CASHPGAMGETQYF. The nucleotides read TGCGCCAGCCACCCGGGGGCGATGGGAGAGACCCAGTACTTC.